A selection of T cell receptor beta chains follows, all from one sample in a study of Graves' ophthalmopathy and Graves' hyperthyroidism. TCRdb ran MiXCR on the multiplex PCR reads and lists one entry per CDR3 protein. In the table there are about 600,000 distinct CDR3 sequences, just under 40% of which are singletons. The specimen was peripheral blood or thyroid tissue (not recorded which). Receptors were obtained from an adult man with Graves' hyperthyroidism. CDR3s include the opening cysteine and the closing phenylalanine or tryptophan. The D gene is left open where the match is weak. Clone size is stated in some rows and not others, as once, few, many or a class when expanded.

v_gene: TRBV20-1
len: 13
j_gene: TRBJ2-1
abundance: NA
d_gene: TRBD2
CDR3aa: CSALAGGFSEQFF
CDR3nt: TGCAGTGCCCTAGCGGGAGGGTTTAGTGAGCAGTTCTTC

v_gene: TRBV24-1
len: 12
j_gene: TRBJ2-1
abundance: NA
d_gene: NA
CDR3aa: CATSPGANERFF
CDR3nt: TGTGCCACCAGTCCCGGTGCAAATGAGCGGTTCTTC

v_gene: TRBV20-1
len: 14
j_gene: TRBJ1-2
abundance: many
d_gene: TRBD1
CDR3aa: CSARNRGLNYGYTF
CDR3nt: TGCAGTGCTAGAAACAGGGGCCTCAACTATGGCTACACCTTC

v_gene: TRBV6-5
len: 13
j_gene: TRBJ1-2
abundance: many
d_gene: NA
CDR3aa: CATLQRIAYGYTF
CDR3nt: TGTGCCACCCTCCAACGTATCGCCTATGGCTACACCTTC

v_gene: TRBV7-9
len: 15
j_gene: TRBJ2-6
abundance: NA
d_gene: NA
CDR3aa: CASSAQVAGANVLTF
CDR3nt: TGTGCCAGCAGCGCACAGGTGGCTGGGGCCAACGTCCTGACTTTC

v_gene: TRBV11-2
len: 15
j_gene: TRBJ1-3
abundance: few
d_gene: NA
CDR3aa: CASSSPAGLGNTIYF
CDR3nt: TGTGCCAGCTCCTCCCCGGCGGGTCTTGGAAACACCATATATTTT

v_gene: TRBV28
len: 15
j_gene: TRBJ2-7
abundance: few
d_gene: TRBD2
CDR3aa: CASRGTSGSSYEQYF
CDR3nt: TGTGCCAGCAGGGGGACTAGCGGGTCTTCCTACGAGCAGTACTTC

v_gene: TRBV4-1
len: 12
j_gene: TRBJ1-2
abundance: many
d_gene: NA
CDR3aa: CASSHPFGGYTF
CDR3nt: TGCGCCAGCAGCCACCCCTTCGGCGGCTACACCTTC

v_gene: TRBV7-8
len: 14
j_gene: TRBJ1-4
abundance: NA
d_gene: NA
CDR3aa: CASSFVRVQEKLFF
CDR3nt: TGTGCCAGCAGCTTCGTCAGGGTTCAGGAAAAACTGTTTTTT

v_gene: TRBV20-1
len: 13
j_gene: TRBJ1-1
abundance: few
d_gene: NA
CDR3aa: CSARDLGVMDAFF
CDR3nt: TGCAGTGCTAGAGATCTCGGGGTCATGGATGCTTTCTTT

v_gene: TRBV25-1
len: 12
j_gene: TRBJ1-5
abundance: many
d_gene: NA
CDR3aa: CASPDGNQPQHF
CDR3nt: TGTGCCAGCCCCGATGGGAATCAGCCCCAGCATTTT

v_gene: TRBV6-5
len: 15
j_gene: TRBJ1-2
abundance: NA
d_gene: TRBD1
CDR3aa: CASSWTGRANYGYTF
CDR3nt: TGTGCCAGCTCATGGACAGGAAGAGCTAACTATGGCTACACCTTC

v_gene: TRBV6-5
len: 14
j_gene: TRBJ2-5
abundance: many
d_gene: NA
CDR3aa: CASSTLAIGETQYF
CDR3nt: TGTGCCAGCAGTACCCTAGCCATTGGGGAGACCCAGTACTTC